The 12 T cell receptor beta chains presented below share a single source sample, sequenced in a study of blood T cells in healthy people across ages. A second 7 to 11 cycle PCR used barcoded and J-beta primers. TCRdb re-derived calls from the 5' RACE reads in MiXCR, one entry per CDR3 protein. The profile shows around 1.5 million distinct CDR3 sequences, approximately 59% of them singletons. Specimen: blood. The receptors stem from a young man in good health.

This clonotype was seen a few times. This chain connects TRBV2 to TRBJ1-5; 8 positions agree with TRBD1. Trimming at V came to 6 bases and at J to 3 bases, leaving 7 bases not matched to a gene. The CDR3 sequence is 15 residues long. Germline CDR1 SNHLY, CDR2 FYNNEI. CDR3 DNA sequence: TGTGCCAGCAGCCCGGGGACAGGTTTCAATCAGCCCCAGCATTTT. It yields the protein CASSPGTGFNQPQHF.

This clonotype was observed many times. This CDR3 reads CSARATPYEQYF. The CDR3 DNA reads as TGCAGTGCTAGGGCTACCCCCTACGAGCAGTACTTC. This sequence joins TRBV20-1 and TRBJ2-7, with D unclear. The CDR3 covers 12 residues. Per germline, CDR1 DFQATT and CDR2 SNEGSKA (reference sequence). The ends were cut back, 3 bases at V and 2 bases at J, with 8 bases in the middle.

The CDR3 protein is CASEPIGVEAFF. DNA for the CDR3: TGTGCCAGCGAGCCAATAGGGGTGGAGGCTTTCTTT. The rearrangement joins TRBV6-4 to TRBJ1-1, with D possibly TRBD1 on 5 matching bases. In germline, CDR1 is MRHNA, CDR2 SNTAGT. V gave up 8 bases and J gave up 11 bases, with 18 bases separating them. The CDR3 runs 12 residues.

The genes are TRBV20-1 and TRBJ1-2, with a possible D match to TRBD1 (6 bases). With 0 bases removed from V and 6 bases from J, the gap between germline ends came to 14 bases. This CDR3 is 14 amino acids long. The germline V gene encodes CDR1 DFQATT and CDR2 SNEGSKA (reference sequence). CDR3 residues: CSAREGAVSNGYTF. In DNA, the CDR3 is TGCAGTGCTAGAGAGGGGGCGGTCTCGAATGGCTACACCTTC.

The rearrangement joins TRBV7-2 to TRBJ1-1; possibly TRBD1 for D (6 bases). V was shortened by 0 bases and J by 7 bases, with 21 bases between the two germline ends. Germline V gene sequence: CDR1 SGHTA, CDR2 FQGNSA. The CDR3 covers 17 residues. This CDR3 is CASSLAATGGPYGEAFF. The CDR3 nucleotides are TGTGCCAGCAGCTTAGCCGCGACGGGGGGGCCGTACGGTGAAGCTTTCTTT.

The chain uses TRBV27 and TRBJ2-1, with 8 nucleotides matching TRBD2. V was clipped by 6 bases and J by 2 bases; unmatched bases: 3. The CDR3 totals 14 residues. The germline V gene has CDR1 MNHEY and CDR2 SMNVEV (reference sequence). CDR3 coding DNA: TGTGCCAGCAGCCCGGGGGGGGCCTACAATGAGCAGTTCTTC. This gives the protein CASSPGGAYNEQFF.

This chain connects TRBV5-1 to TRBJ1-1; 7 bases are a match to TRBD1. Looked up from germline, CDR1 is SGHRS and CDR2 is YFSETQ. V gave up 7 bases and J gave up 1 base; unmatched junction bases: 7. The CDR3 extends over 14 amino acids. CDR3 bases: TGCGCCAGCCGTGTCGGGACAGCGAACACTGAAGCTTTCTTT. This translates into CASRVGTANTEAFF.

This clonotype was detected a few times. The CDR3 region is CSVEGARDSSYEQYF. The CDR3 nucleotides are TGCAGCGTTGAAGGGGCTCGGGACAGTTCCTACGAGCAGTACTTC. V and J are TRBV29-1 and TRBJ2-7; 7 bases fit TRBD1. Germline lookup yields CDR1 SQVTM and CDR2 ANQGSEA. The CDR3 length is 15 residues. J gave up 1 base and V 1 base, and 7 bases lay outside the gene matches.

V and J are TRBV7-2 and TRBJ1-4; TRBD1 is a possible D gene (5 bases). There are 15 residues in the CDR3. CDR1 is SGHTA, CDR2 FQGNSA, per germline. Trimming took 2 bases from V and 3 from J, leaving 10 bases between them. CDR3: CASSLPQGANEKLFF. The CDR3 DNA sequence: TGTGCCAGCAGCTTACCTCAGGGTGCTAATGAAAAACTGTTTTTT.

The genes are TRBV6-1 and TRBJ2-5; 7 nucleotides match TRBD1. Judging by the DNA end, TRBJ2-1 fits better; the J call may be wrong. There are 14 residues in the CDR3. Germline CDR1 and CDR2: MNHNS and SASEGT. The CDR3 protein is CASSVRTGQETQFF. In DNA form, the CDR3 reads TGTGCCAGCAGTGTTAGGACAGGCCAAGAGACCCAGTTCTTC.

The table lists this clonotype with a few counts. V gene TRBV12-3 or TRBV12-4 combines with J gene TRBJ1-2; D not certain. This CDR3 contains 12 residues. Trimming left V 6 bases short and J 8 bases short, with 13 bases between. CDR3 sequence reads: CASRNDFYGYTF. The CDR3 DNA is TGTGCCAGCAGAAACGACTTTTACGGCTACACCTTC.

V gene TRBV6-2 or TRBV6-3 combines with J gene TRBJ2-1; no definite D call. The germline gives CDR1 MNHEY, CDR2 SVGEGT. Trimming shortened V by 2 bases and J by 0 bases, and 11 bases separated the two germline ends. The CDR3 consists of 16 residues. CDR3: CASSYPGYNSYNEQFF. CDR3 nucleotide sequence: TGTGCCAGCAGTTACCCCGGATACAACTCCTACAATGAGCAGTTCTTC.